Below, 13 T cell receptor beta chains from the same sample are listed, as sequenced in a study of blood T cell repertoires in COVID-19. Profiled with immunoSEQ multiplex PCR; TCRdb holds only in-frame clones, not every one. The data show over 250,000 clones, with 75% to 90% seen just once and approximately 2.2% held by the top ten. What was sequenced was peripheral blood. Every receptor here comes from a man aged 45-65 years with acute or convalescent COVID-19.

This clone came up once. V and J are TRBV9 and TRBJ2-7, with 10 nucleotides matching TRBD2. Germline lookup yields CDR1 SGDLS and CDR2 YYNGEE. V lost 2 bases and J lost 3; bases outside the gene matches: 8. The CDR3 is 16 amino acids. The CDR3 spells CASSVAPSGGLYEQYF. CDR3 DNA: TGTGCCAGCAGCGTGGCTCCTAGCGGGGGCCTCTACGAGCAGTACTTC. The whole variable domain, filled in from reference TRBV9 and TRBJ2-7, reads DSGVTQTPKHLITATGQRVTLRCSPRSGDLSVYWYQQSLDQGLQFLIQYYNGEERAKGNILERFSAQQFPDLHSELNLSSLELGDSALYFCASSVAPSGGLYEQYFGPGTRLTVT.

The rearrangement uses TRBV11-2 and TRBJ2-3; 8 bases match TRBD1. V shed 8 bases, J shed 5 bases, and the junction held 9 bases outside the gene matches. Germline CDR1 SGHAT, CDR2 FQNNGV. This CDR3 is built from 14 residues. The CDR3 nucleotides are TGTGCCAGCTCCGGGTCAGGGGGCGTAGATACGCAGTATTTT. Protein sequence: CASSGSGGVDTQYF.

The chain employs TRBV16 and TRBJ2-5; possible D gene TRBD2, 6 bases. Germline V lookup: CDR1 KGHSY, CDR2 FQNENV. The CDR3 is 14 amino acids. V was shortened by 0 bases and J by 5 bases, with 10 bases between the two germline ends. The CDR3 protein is CASSQSRAGETQYF. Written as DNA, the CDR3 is TGTGCCAGCAGCCAATCAAGGGCGGGGGAGACCCAGTACTTC.

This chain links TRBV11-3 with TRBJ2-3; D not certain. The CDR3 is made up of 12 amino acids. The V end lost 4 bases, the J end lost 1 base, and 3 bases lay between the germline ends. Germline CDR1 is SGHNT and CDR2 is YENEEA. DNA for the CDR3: TGTGCCAGCAGCTCTGGCACAGATACGCAGTATTTT. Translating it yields CASSSGTDTQYF. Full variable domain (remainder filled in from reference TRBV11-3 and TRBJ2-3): EAGVVQSPRYKIIEKKQPVAFWCNPISGHNTLYWYLQNLGQGPELLIRYENEEAVDDSQLPKDRFSAERLKGVDSTLKIQPAELGDSAVYLCASSSGTDTQYFGPGTRLTVL.

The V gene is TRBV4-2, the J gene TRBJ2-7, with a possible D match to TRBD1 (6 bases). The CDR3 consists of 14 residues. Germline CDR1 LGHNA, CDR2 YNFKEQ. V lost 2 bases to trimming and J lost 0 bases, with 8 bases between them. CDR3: CASSQRDNSYEQYF. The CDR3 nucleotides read TGTGCCAGCAGCCAACGGGACAACTCCTACGAGCAGTACTTC.

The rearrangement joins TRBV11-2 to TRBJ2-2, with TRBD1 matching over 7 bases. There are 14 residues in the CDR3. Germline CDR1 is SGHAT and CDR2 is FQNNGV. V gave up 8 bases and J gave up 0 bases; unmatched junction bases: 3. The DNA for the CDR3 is TGTGCCAGCCAGACAGGGTCGAACACCGGGGAGCTGTTTTTT. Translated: CASQTGSNTGELFF.

The CDR3 is CASSTRTEGYNEQFF. The CDR3 nucleotides read TGTGCCAGCAGTACACGGACAGAGGGATACAATGAGCAGTTCTTC. The J gene is TRBJ2-1, the V gene TRBV6-5, with D perhaps TRBD1 (6 bases). This CDR3 has 15 residues. Germline CDR1 reads MNHEY; CDR2 reads SVGAGI. V was clipped by 5 bases and J by 4 bases, with 15 bases between them.

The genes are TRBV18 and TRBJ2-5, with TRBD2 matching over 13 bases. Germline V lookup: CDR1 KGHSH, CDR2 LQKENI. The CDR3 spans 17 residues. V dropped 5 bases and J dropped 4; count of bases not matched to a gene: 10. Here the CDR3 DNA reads TGTGCCAGCTCATCCGGGACTAGCGGGGTTCACGGAGAGACCCAGTACTTC. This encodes CASSSGTSGVHGETQYF.

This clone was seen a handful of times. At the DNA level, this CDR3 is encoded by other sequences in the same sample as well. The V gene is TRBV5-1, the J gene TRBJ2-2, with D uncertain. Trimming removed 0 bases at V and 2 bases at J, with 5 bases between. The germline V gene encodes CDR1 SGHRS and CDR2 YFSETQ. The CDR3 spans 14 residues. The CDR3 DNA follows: TGCGCCAGCAGCTTGGCTGGCAACACCGGGGAGCTGTTTTTT. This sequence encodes CASSLAGNTGELFF.

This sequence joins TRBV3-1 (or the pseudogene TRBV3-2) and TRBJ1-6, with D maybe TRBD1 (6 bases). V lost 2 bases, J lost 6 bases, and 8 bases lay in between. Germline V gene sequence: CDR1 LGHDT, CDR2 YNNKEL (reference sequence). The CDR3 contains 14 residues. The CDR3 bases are TGTGCCAGCAGCCAACGGACAGCTAATTCACCCCTCCACTTT. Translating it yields CASSQRTANSPLHF.

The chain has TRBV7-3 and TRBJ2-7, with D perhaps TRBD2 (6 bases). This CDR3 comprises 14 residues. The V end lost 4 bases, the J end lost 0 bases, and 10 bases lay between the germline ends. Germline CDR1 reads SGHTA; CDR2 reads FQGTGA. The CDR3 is CASSSDGSSYEQYF. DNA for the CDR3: TGTGCCAGCAGCTCGGACGGGAGCTCCTACGAGCAGTACTTC. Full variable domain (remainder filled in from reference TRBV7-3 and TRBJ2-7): GAGVSQTPSNKVTEKGKYVELRCDPISGHTALYWYRQSLGQGPEFLIYFQGTGAADDSGLPNDRFFAVRPEGSVSTLKIQRTERGDSAVYLCASSSDGSSYEQYFGPGTRLTVT.

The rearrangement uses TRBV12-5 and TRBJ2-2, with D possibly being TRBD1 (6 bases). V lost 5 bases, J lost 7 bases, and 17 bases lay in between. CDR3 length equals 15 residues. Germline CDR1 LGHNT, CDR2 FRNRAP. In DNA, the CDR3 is TGTGCTAGTGGTCCCGAGGGGGAGTTGATCGGGGAGCTGTTTTTT. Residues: CASGPEGELIGELFF.

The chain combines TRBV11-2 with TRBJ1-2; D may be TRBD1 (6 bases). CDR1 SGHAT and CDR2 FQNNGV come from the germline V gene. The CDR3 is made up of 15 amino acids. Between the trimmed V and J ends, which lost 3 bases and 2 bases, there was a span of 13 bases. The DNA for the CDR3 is TGTGCCAGCAGCTTGTCAGGGGAGACGAACTATGGCTACACCTTC. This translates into CASSLSGETNYGYTF.